A selection of T cell receptor beta chains follows, all from one sample in a study of cytomegalovirus exposure and HLA in healthy donors. The repertoire was sequenced with immunoSEQ multiplex PCR; TCRdb's copy has only in-frame clones and lacks some. The top ten clones hold 2% to 2.5% of a sample with about 120,000 clones, 80% to 85% of them seen once. Sequencing was done on a sample of PBMCs. The receptors stem from a middle-aged woman in good health and CMV-seronegative. Both conserved end residues are part of each CDR3. A D gene is named only where the DNA matches it firmly. Some rows have no size entry. The others give once, few or many, or a class for an expanded clone.

j_gene	abundance	d_gene	v_gene	CDR3nt	CDR3aa
TRBJ1-2	.	.	TRBV21-1	TGTGCCAGCCAAAAACACTTGACAGGGTGCGGCTTC	CASQKHLTGCGF
TRBJ2-1	few	.	TRBV28	TGTGCCAGCAGTTTAACGCTAAACTACAATGAGCAGTTCTTC	CASSLTLNYNEQFF
TRBJ1-1	.	TRBD1	TRBV12-5	TGTGCTAGTGGTTTGTCACAGGGGGCCGGCACTGAAGCTTTCTTT	CASGLSQGAGTEAFF
TRBJ2-7	.	.	TRBV7-9	TGTGCCAGCAGCTTAGGGGGGGATTATGACGAGCAGTACTTC	CASSLGGDYDEQYF
TRBJ2-1	.	.	TRBV7-8	TGTGCCAGCAGCTACGCCCCAGATCCCTACAATGAGCAGTTCTTC	CASSYAPDPYNEQFF
TRBJ1-6	once	.	TRBV9	TGTGCCAGCAGCGCGGGCGGGACCCCGAGTAATTCACCCCTCCACTTT	CASSAGGTPSNSPLHF
TRBJ1-4	.	.	TRBV7-2	TGTGCCAGCCGACGGACAAAGGATGAAAAACTGTTTTTT	CASRRTKDEKLFF
TRBJ1-1	.	.	TRBV7-9	TGTTCCAGCAGCTTAGGGGTAGCGATGAACACTGAAGCTTTCTTT	CSSSLGVAMNTEAFF
TRBJ2-7	.	TRBD1	TRBV7-8	TGTGCCAGCAGCCCCACAGGACAGGGGAAAGCCTACGAGCAGTACTTC	CASSPTGQGKAYEQYF
TRBJ2-7	.	.	TRBV2	TGTGCCAGCAGTGACGCAGACCGCCGCGGGGACGAGCAGTACTTC	CASSDADRRGDEQYF
TRBJ2-2	.	.	TRBV27	TGTGCCAGCAGTCTGACAGGCGGGGAGCTGTTTTTT	CASSLTGGELFF
TRBJ1-3	.	.	TRBV6-6	TGTGCCAGCAGTTACGCTGGGGGGGTCGGAAACACCATATATTTT	CASSYAGGVGNTIYF
TRBJ2-4	.	.	TRBV11-3	TGTGCCAGCAGCCCGGGACAATATGGCATTCAGTACTTC	CASSPGQYGIQYF
TRBJ2-1	.	TRBD2	TRBV7-9	TGTTCCAGCAGCCCCTGGACTAGCGGGGGGTACAATGAGCAGTTCTTC	CSSSPWTSGGYNEQFF
TRBJ2-1	once	.	TRBV7-2	TGTGCCACAGCGGGTGACTCCTACAATGAGCAGTTCTTC	CATAGDSYNEQFF
TRBJ1-2	.	TRBD1	TRBV5-8	TGTGCCAGCATCCGGACAGGGGGTGGCTACACCTTC	CASIRTGGGYTF
TRBJ1-2	.	TRBD1	TRBV5-6	TGTGCCAGCAGCTTCAGGGGGCGGGACAACTATGGCTACACCTTC	CASSFRGRDNYGYTF
TRBJ1-1	.	TRBD1	TRBV11-2	TGTGCCAGCAGCTTAAGGGGGACAGGGGGCATGAACACTGAAGCTTTCTTT	CASSLRGTGGMNTEAFF
TRBJ2-7	.	.	TRBV19	TGTGCCAGTAGTACTAGAGTTCATAACGAGCAGTACTTC	CASSTRVHNEQYF
TRBJ1-2	.	.	TRBV27	TGTGCCAGCAGTTTAGCTACGGGGGGGATGGGTGGAGGCTACACCTTC	CASSLATGGMGGGYTF
TRBJ2-7	.	TRBD1	TRBV7-3	TGTGCCAGCAGCCCAGCCGGACAGGGAGACGAGCAGTACTTC	CASSPAGQGDEQYF
TRBJ2-7	.	TRBD1	TRBV28	TGTGCCAGCAGTTTCAGGGGGCTTGGGTCCTACGAGCAGTACTTC	CASSFRGLGSYEQYF
TRBJ2-3	.	.	TRBV7-8	TGTGCCAGCCTTGCGGGCCCAGCAGGAGATACGCAGTATTTT	CASLAGPAGDTQYF
TRBJ2-7	.	.	TRBV30	TGTGCCTGGGAGCGTACGGGGGACGGCAGTGAGGACTACGAGCAGTACTTC	CAWERTGDGSEDYEQYF
TRBJ1-3	.	TRBD1	TRBV28	TGTGCCAGCAGTTTAAACAGTTTGGGGACAGGGCCGCGGGACACCATATATTTT	CASSLNSLGTGPRDTIYF
TRBJ2-5	.	TRBD2	TRBV10-2	TGCGCCAGCCAGATATCGGCGGGGGGGCCAGAGACCCAGTACTTC	CASQISAGGPETQYF
TRBJ2-3	.	.	TRBV7-9	TGTGCCAGCAGCTTACCCTCTACAGGGTTCGGGGAAGATACGCAGTATTTT	CASSLPSTGFGEDTQYF
TRBJ2-7	.	.	TRBV15	TGTGCCACCGTCAGCGAGGGGGGGGGTGAGCAGTACTTC	CATVSEGGGEQYF
TRBJ1-2	.	.	TRBV4-1	TGCGCCAGCAGCCAAGTTCCCGAGGGCCCCTATGGCTACACCTTC	CASSQVPEGPYGYTF
TRBJ1-3	.	.	TRBV18	TGTGCCAGCTCACCACCTGTCGGGAACACCATATATTTT	CASSPPVGNTIYF
TRBJ1-2	.	.	TRBV30	TGTGCCTGGGACCAGGGTGGGCCCAGCTATGGCTACACCTTC	CAWDQGGPSYGYTF
TRBJ1-1	.	.	TRBV25-1	TGTGCCAGCAGTCGACAGCAGAACACTGAAGCTTTCTTT	CASSRQQNTEAFF
TRBJ2-6	.	.	TRBV4-3	TGCGCCAGCAGCCAGACACAGGGATACGGGGCCAACGTCCTGACTTTC	CASSQTQGYGANVLTF
TRBJ2-2	once	TRBD2	TRBV7-3	TGTGCCAGCAGCTTAAAATACCTAGCGGGAACGACCGGGGAGCTGTTTTTT	CASSLKYLAGTTGELFF
TRBJ2-1	.	TRBD1	TRBV5-6	TGTGCCAGCAGCTCCTCTCTCGGACCCAGGGGGAATGAGCAGTTCTTC	CASSSSLGPRGNEQFF
TRBJ1-2	few	.	TRBV27	TGTGCCAGCAGTCAGGGACTGAACTATGGCTACACCTTC	CASSQGLNYGYTF
TRBJ2-1	.	.	TRBV4-1	TGCGCCAGCAGCCAAGACGTCCAGTATGAGCAGTTCTTC	CASSQDVQYEQFF
TRBJ1-5	.	.	TRBV5-6	TGTGCCAGCAGCATAACAGGGTTAGGGCAGCCCCAGCATTTT	CASSITGLGQPQHF
TRBJ1-2	.	.	TRBV5-1	TGCGCCAGCAGCTTGGCCCCAGACTACTATGGCTACACCTTC	CASSLAPDYYGYTF
TRBJ1-4	few	.	TRBV2	TGTGCCAGCAGCCAATTTGCAGGGAGGAATGAAAAACTGTTTTTT	CASSQFAGRNEKLFF
TRBJ2-7	.	TRBD2	TRBV6-5	TGTGCCAGCAAGAGAGGCCTAGCGGCCGCCGAGCAGTACTTC	CASKRGLAAAEQYF
TRBJ2-7	.	TRBD2	TRBV6-5	TGTGCCAGCAGGGGGAGCGGGGGGTCGTCCTACGAGCAGTACTTC	CASRGSGGSSYEQYF
TRBJ2-7	.	TRBD1	TRBV11-3	TGTGCCAGCGCACAGGGGGCGTTGGGTGAGCAGTACTTC	CASAQGALGEQYF
TRBJ2-5	.	TRBD2	TRBV2	TGTGCCAGCTGCCATAGCGGGTTGCAAGAGACCCAGTACTTC	CASCHSGLQETQYF
TRBJ1-2	.	TRBD1	TRBV6-5	TGTGCCAGCACCTTCCAGGGGGCAAATGGCTACACCTTC	CASTFQGANGYTF
TRBJ2-3	once	.	TRBV25-1	TGTGCCAGCAGTGCAAGTCGGGGAGATACGCAGTATTTT	CASSASRGDTQYF
TRBJ2-7	.	.	TRBV6-1	TGTGCCAGCAGTGAATCCCCAGGGGTCTACGAGCAGTACTTC	CASSESPGVYEQYF
TRBJ2-1	.	TRBD2	TRBV30	TGTGCCTGCCCGACTAGCGGGGCCTACAATGAGCAGTTCTTC	CACPTSGAYNEQFF
TRBJ1-2	few	.	TRBV4-3	TGCGCCAGCAGCCAAGCTCCGGGGGGCGGCTATGGCTACACCTTC	CASSQAPGGGYGYTF
TRBJ1-1	.	.	TRBV18	TGTGCCAGCTCACCACCGGCGGACAGTAGGAGCACTGAAGCTTTCTTT	CASSPPADSRSTEAFF
TRBJ1-5	.	.	TRBV2	TGTGCCAGCAGGCTGAGACAGGGCAATCAGCCCCAGCATTTT	CASRLRQGNQPQHF
TRBJ2-7	few	TRBD2	TRBV4-1	TGCGCCAGCAGCCAAGAGAAACTAGCGGGGAACTACGAGCAGTACTTC	CASSQEKLAGNYEQYF
TRBJ2-7	.	TRBD2	TRBV7-9	TGTGCCAGCAGCTTAGAGGGACTAGCGGGGGACGAGCAGTACTTC	CASSLEGLAGDEQYF